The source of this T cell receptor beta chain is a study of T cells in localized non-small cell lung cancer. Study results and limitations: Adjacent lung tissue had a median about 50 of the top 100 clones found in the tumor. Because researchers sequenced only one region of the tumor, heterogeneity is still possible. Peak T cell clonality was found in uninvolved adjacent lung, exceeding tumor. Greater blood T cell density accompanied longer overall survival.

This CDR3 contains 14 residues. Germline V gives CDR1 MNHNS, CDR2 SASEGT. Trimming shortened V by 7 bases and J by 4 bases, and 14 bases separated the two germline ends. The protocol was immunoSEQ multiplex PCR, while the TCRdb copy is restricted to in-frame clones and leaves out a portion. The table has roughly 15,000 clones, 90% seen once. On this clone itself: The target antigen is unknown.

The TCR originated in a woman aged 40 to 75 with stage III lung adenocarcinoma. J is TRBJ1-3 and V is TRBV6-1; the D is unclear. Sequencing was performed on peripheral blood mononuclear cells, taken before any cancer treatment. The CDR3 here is CASINSISGNTIYF. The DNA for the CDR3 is TGTGCCAGCATCAACTCCATCTCCGGAAACACCATATATTTT.